What follows are 22 T cell receptor beta chains derived from one specimen sequenced in a study of blood T cell repertoires in COVID-19. Produced via immunoSEQ multiplex PCR; TCRdb's table is partial and in-frame only. This table holds roughly 150,000 clones, about 82% found once. The sample comprised PBMCs or T cells enriched from blood (not recorded which). Receptors originate from a woman in her thirties or forties who had recovered from COVID-19.

V and J are TRBV5-1 and TRBJ2-7; D is perhaps TRBD1 (6 bases). V was shortened by 0 bases and J by 0 bases, with 7 bases between the two germline ends. The CDR3 totals 14 residues. CDR1 SGHRS and CDR2 YFSETQ come from the germline V gene. The CDR3 loop reads CASSLDRVSYEQYF. The CDR3 DNA reads TGCGCCAGCAGCTTGGACAGGGTCTCCTACGAGCAGTACTTC.

The chain joins TRBV9 to TRBJ2-1, with D possibly matching TRBD2 (6 bases). The germline V gene encodes CDR1 SGDLS and CDR2 YYNGEE. The CDR3 runs 14 residues. Trimming cost V 4 bases and J 12 bases, with 20 bases left between them. In DNA, the CDR3 is TGTGCCAGCAGCCCGACCTGGGCTAGCGATGGGCAGTTCTTC. This encodes CASSPTWASDGQFF.

This sequence joins TRBV5-4 and TRBJ2-5, with D possibly TRBD2 on 5 matching bases. The CDR3 sequence is 15 residues long. From germline, CDR1 is SGHNT and CDR2 YYREEE (reference sequence). Between the trimmed V and J ends, which lost 5 bases and 1 base, there was a span of 15 bases. CDR3 nucleotide sequence: TGTGCCAGCAGTCGCTCCTCTAGCTCCCAAGAGACCCAGTACTTC. This codes for CASSRSSSSQETQYF. Complete variable domain (other parts from reference TRBV5-4 and TRBJ2-5): ETGVTQSPTHLIKTRGQQVTLRCSSQSGHNTVSWYQQALGQGPQFIFQYYREEENGRGNFPPRFSGLQFPNYSSELNVNALELDDSALYLCASSRSSSSQETQYFGPGTRLLVL.

The chain links TRBV13 to TRBJ2-3, with 7 nucleotides matching TRBD2. The CDR3 contains 20 residues. V shed 3 bases, J shed 4 bases, and the junction held 22 bases outside the gene matches. CDR1 and CDR2 from the germline V gene are PRHDT and FYEKMQ (reference sequence). CDR3 DNA: TGTGCCAGCAGCTTCGGGCGGGTGCGCAGAAGCGGGGAGGGTGCAGATACGCAGTATTTT. Amino acid sequence: CASSFGRVRRSGEGADTQYF. Looking up the rest from reference TRBV13 and TRBJ2-3 gives the full variable domain: AAGVIQSPRHLIKEKRETATLKCYPIPRHDTVYWYQQGPGQDPQFLISFYEKMQSDKGSIPDRFSAQQFSDYHSELNMSSLELGDSALYFCASSFGRVRRSGEGADTQYFGPGTRLTVL.

V gene TRBV18 combines with J gene TRBJ1-5; D possibly corresponds to TRBD1 (6 bases). This CDR3 spans 15 amino acids. Germline V gene lookup returns CDR1 KGHSH and CDR2 LQKENI. V lost 5 bases to trimming and J lost 0 bases, with 11 bases between them. The CDR3 DNA is TGTGCCAGCTCAGGGTCAGGGGATAGCAATCAGCCCCAGCATTTT. Its translation is CASSGSGDSNQPQHF.

V usage is TRBV27 and J usage is TRBJ1-2; D is ambiguous. Trimming removed 0 bases from V and 4 bases from J, with 12 bases in between. Germline CDR1 is MNHEY and CDR2 is SMNVEV (reference sequence). The CDR3 is 15 amino acids. The CDR3 sequence: CASSLSVPGGYGYTF. The CDR3 DNA sequence: TGTGCCAGCAGTTTATCGGTTCCGGGAGGCTATGGCTACACCTTC.

The chain uses TRBV30 and TRBJ2-5; no reliable D call. Germline assignment: CDR1 GTSNPN and CDR2 SVGIG (reference sequence). The CDR3 totals 15 residues. Deletions cut 0 bases from V and 0 bases from J, with 11 bases between. The CDR3 sequence is CAWSVTTLYQETQYF. CDR3 DNA: TGTGCCTGGAGTGTCACGACTCTGTACCAAGAGACCCAGTACTTC.

This chain joins TRBV7-9 and TRBJ2-1; a weak D match, TRBD1 (6 bases). CDR3 length: 14 residues. In germline, CDR1 is SEHNR, CDR2 FQNEAQ (reference sequence). Trimming took 10 bases from V and 4 from J, leaving 17 bases between them. The CDR3: CATNTGSRYNEQFF. The CDR3, as DNA: TGTGCCACCAATACAGGGTCGAGGTACAATGAGCAGTTCTTC.

This chain uses TRBV11-3 with TRBJ2-2, with D hard to call. Germline CDR1 reads SGHNT; CDR2 reads YENEEA. The CDR3 is made up of 11 amino acids. Trimming shortened V by 3 bases and J by 7 bases, and 3 bases separated the two germline ends. CDR3 protein: CASSLSGELFF. The CDR3 nucleotides read TGTGCCAGCAGCTTGAGCGGGGAGCTGTTTTTT.

This chain uses TRBV6-5 with TRBJ2-5; the D gene is possibly TRBD1 (5 bases). The V end lost 6 bases, the J end lost 5 bases, and 10 bases lay between the germline ends. The CDR3 covers 12 residues. From germline, CDR1 is MNHEY and CDR2 SVGAGI. The CDR3 sequence: CASSRQWETQYF. DNA of the CDR3: TGTGCCAGCAGCCGACAGTGGGAGACCCAGTACTTC.

As to this clone: A junction end diverges from the germline sequence, so it may reflect a read error. The chain links TRBV24-1 to TRBJ2-1; TRBD1 aligns across 9 bases. Germline CDR1 is KGHDR and CDR2 is SFDVKD. The CDR3 has 21 residues. CDR3 sequence reads: CATRDLWDRARNCSSYNEQFF. The CDR3, as DNA: TGTGCCACCAGAGATTTATGGGACAGGGCTCGGAACTGTAGCTCCTACAATGAGCAGTTCTTC.

The rearrangement uses TRBV4-1 and TRBJ2-7; no clear D. CDR1 MGHRA and CDR2 YSYEKL come from the germline V gene. V gave up 0 bases and J gave up 5 bases, with 5 bases separating them. The length of the CDR3 is 12 residues. The CDR3 here is CASSQDFHEQYF. The DNA of the CDR3 is TGCGCCAGCAGCCAAGACTTTCACGAGCAGTACTTC.

V is TRBV5-1 and J is TRBJ2-1; 8 bases agree with TRBD2. CDR1 is SGHRS, CDR2 YFSETQ, per germline. CDR3 size: 16 residues. Trimming at V came to 2 bases and at J to 1 base, leaving 5 bases not matched to a gene. The CDR3 DNA reads as TGCGCCAGCAGCTTTAGCGGGGTCGCTTCCTACAATGAGCAGTTCTTC. Its protein product is CASSFSGVASYNEQFF. The variable domain in full, with the rest retrieved from reference TRBV5-1 and TRBJ2-1, is KAGVTQTPRYLIKTRGQQVTLSCSPISGHRSVSWYQQTPGQGLQFLFEYFSETQRNKGNFPGRFSGRQFSNSRSEMNVSTLELGDSALYLCASSFSGVASYNEQFFGPGTRLTVL.

The rearrangement links TRBV10-3 to TRBJ2-2; a weak D match, TRBD2 (5 bases). The germline V gene encodes CDR1 ENHRY and CDR2 SYGVKD. The V and J ends lost 1 base and 1 base respectively, with 10 bases between them. This CDR3 comprises 16 residues. As DNA, the CDR3 is TGTGCCATCAGTGAGTTTGGAGGCCAGAACACCGGGGAGCTGTTTTTT. Translated: CAISEFGGQNTGELFF.

The rearrangement uses TRBV21-1 and TRBJ1-5; the table's D call TRBD1 went unverified against the DNA. TRBV21-1 is tagged as a pseudogene. The CDR3 runs 17 residues. The DNA of the CDR3 is TGTGCCAGCAGCAAAGTTCGACACCAATATAGCAATCAGCCCCAGCATTTT. Its protein is CASSKVRHQYSNQPQHF.

The V call is TRBV15, the J call TRBJ2-7; no reliable D call. The length of the CDR3 is 14 residues. The germline V gene has CDR1 LNHNV and CDR2 YYDKDF (reference sequence). V was shortened by 4 bases and J by 0 bases, with 10 bases between the two germline ends. CDR3 sequence: CATSISSVSYEQYF. CDR3 coding DNA: TGTGCCACCAGCATATCGAGCGTCTCCTACGAGCAGTACTTC.

The chain links TRBV9 to TRBJ1-1; 7 bases line up with TRBD1. V shed 7 bases, J shed 8 bases, and the junction held 8 bases outside the gene matches. CDR3 length: 12 residues. CDR1 is SGDLS, CDR2 YYNGEE, per germline. CDR3 region: CASQTGTAEAFF. CDR3 DNA sequence: TGTGCCAGCCAGACTGGGACAGCCGAAGCTTTCTTT.

The chain employs TRBV29-1 and TRBJ2-7; D perhaps matches TRBD1 (5 bases). This CDR3 is built from 13 residues. Germline V gene lookup returns CDR1 SQVTM and CDR2 ANQGSEA. With 7 bases removed from V and 5 bases from J, the gap between germline ends came to 18 bases. The CDR3 loop reads CSAERQGGNEQYF. CDR3 nucleotides: TGCAGCGCCGAGAGGCAGGGCGGAAACGAGCAGTACTTC.

The CDR3 sequence is CSASVRDGNYGYTF. The DNA for the CDR3 is TGCAGTGCTAGTGTCAGGGATGGAAACTATGGCTACACCTTC. This chain joins TRBV20-1 and TRBJ1-2; D may be TRBD1 (5 bases). V was shortened by 3 bases and J by 2 bases, with 13 bases between the two germline ends. The CDR3 sequence is 14 residues long. Germline V gene lookup returns CDR1 DFQATT and CDR2 SNEGSKA (reference sequence).

V is TRBV7-8 and J is TRBJ1-5; maybe TRBD1 (5 bases). There are 14 residues in the CDR3. V was clipped by 3 bases and J by 2 bases, with 8 bases between them. Germline CDR1 SGHVS, CDR2 FQNEAQ. CDR3 sequence (DNA): TGTGCCAGCAGCTTGGGCAGGGGCAATCAGCCCCAGCATTTT. Protein product: CASSLGRGNQPQHF.

V gene TRBV3-1 (or the pseudogene TRBV3-2) combines with J gene TRBJ2-7; D unresolved. Trimming shortened V by 0 bases and J by 5 bases, and 8 bases separated the two germline ends. In germline, CDR1 is LGHDT, CDR2 YNNKEL (reference sequence). This CDR3 region has 13 residues. CDR3: CASSQDPRHEQYF. The CDR3 DNA reads TGTGCCAGCAGCCAAGACCCGCGCCACGAGCAGTACTTC.

In its sample, this clone was seen a few times. CDR3 region: CASSRLPGDSPLHF. CDR3 nucleotide sequence: TGTGCCAGTAGTAGGCTCCCAGGGGATTCACCCCTCCACTTT. The chain combines TRBV19 with TRBJ1-6, with a possible D match to TRBD1 (6 bases). The CDR3 loop spans 14 amino acids. Per germline, CDR1 LNHDA and CDR2 SQIVND (reference sequence). Trimming removed 4 bases at V and 8 bases at J, with 12 bases between.